Below, 26 T cell receptor beta chains from the same sample are listed, as sequenced in a study of T cells in Graves' hyperthyroidism and ophthalmopathy. Researchers amplified the TCR beta CDR3 regions from RNA transcripts. RT-PCR in the first round (using the HTBI primer set) targeted the TCR CDR3. MiXCR, applied by TCRdb to the multiplex PCR reads, yields one record per CDR3 protein. The sample has more than 450,000 distinct CDR3 sequences, roughly 21% seen once. Specimen: blood. All receptors derive from a man aged 40-55 years with Graves' ophthalmopathy.

This chain uses TRBV28 with TRBJ1-1; no clear D. V lost 7 bases, J lost 7 bases, and 10 bases lay in between. The CDR3 covers 11 residues. Germline V gene sequence: CDR1 MDHEN, CDR2 SYDVKM. The DNA of the CDR3 is TGTGCCAGCACCCTTGACGTTGAAGCTTTCTTT. Translated, it gives CASTLDVEAFF. The full variable domain, completed using reference TRBV28 and TRBJ1-1, is DVKVTQSSRYLVKRTGEKVFLECVQDMDHENMFWYRQDPGLGLRLIYFSYDVKMKEKGDIPEGYSVSREKKERFSLILESASTNQTSMYLCASTLDVEAFFGQGTRLTVV.

The chain couples TRBV18 to TRBJ1-2; TRBD1 matches 7 bases. The CDR3 runs to 12 residues. CDR1 and CDR2 (germline): KGHSH, LQKENI. V trimming: 8 bases; J trimming: 4 bases; junction bases outside the gene matches: 4. The CDR3 bases are TGTGCCAGCAATGGACAGGCCTATGGCTACACCTTC. Its protein product is CASNGQAYGYTF.

This clonotype turned up a few times. The chain couples TRBV7-2 to TRBJ1-5, with a possible D match to TRBD1 (5 bases). CDR3 length: 14 residues. V lost 3 bases, J lost 4 bases, and 10 bases lay in between. The germline V gene has CDR1 SGHTA and CDR2 FQGNSA. For the CDR3, the DNA is TGTGCCAGCAGCTTTGGGGGGGAGAATCAGCCCCAGCATTTT. This sequence encodes CASSFGGENQPQHF.

A few counts support this clonotype. This sequence joins TRBV30 and TRBJ1-2; no clear D gene. This CDR3 spans 13 amino acids. V was shortened by 3 bases and J by 4 bases, with 12 bases between the two germline ends. Germline V gene lookup returns CDR1 GTSNPN and CDR2 SVGIG (reference sequence). CDR3 sequence reads: CAWREAATYGYTF. DNA for the CDR3: TGTGCCTGGAGGGAGGCAGCTACCTATGGCTACACCTTC.

To note about this clonotype: A read error may account for a junction end that differs from germline. The chain joins TRBV7-2 to TRBJ2-1, with 9 bases matching TRBD2. This CDR3 spans 20 amino acids. Germline loops: CDR1 SGHTA, CDR2 FQGNSA. DNA for the CDR3: TGTGCCAGCAGCTTATGGGGCGGGGGGGCTCTCCGTACCTCCTACAATGGGCAGTTCTTC. Its translation: CASSLWGGGALRTSYNGQFF. Looking up the rest from reference TRBV7-2 and TRBJ2-1 gives the full variable domain: GAGVSQSPSNKVTEKGKDVELRCDPISGHTALYWYRQSLGQGLEFLIYFQGNSAPDKSGLPSDRFSAERTGGSVSTLTIQRTQQEDSAVYLCASSLWGGGALRTSYNGQFFGPGTRLTVL.

The chain links TRBV18 to TRBJ2-3, with a tentative D call TRBD2 (5 bases). The V end was cut by 6 bases, the J end by 0 bases, with 19 bases between. There are 17 residues in the CDR3. Germline V gene sequence: CDR1 KGHSH, CDR2 LQKENI. CDR3 bases: TGTGCCAGCTCTCAATATCAGAAGAGGGCTAGCACAGATACGCAGTATTTT. Protein sequence: CASSQYQKRASTDTQYF.

This clonotype came up a few times. The rearrangement links TRBV27 to TRBJ2-5, with D uncertain. Trimming pared 5 bases from V and 2 bases from J, leaving 12 bases between. The CDR3 has 14 residues. Germline V gene sequence: CDR1 MNHEY, CDR2 SMNVEV (reference sequence). DNA for the CDR3: TGTGCCAGCAGTCGGAGTGAGCTACAAGAGACCCAGTACTTC. Encoded protein: CASSRSELQETQYF.

This clonotype was seen at least ten times. This sequence joins TRBV7-3 and TRBJ1-2; TRBD1 might be the D (5 bases). This CDR3 is 14 amino acids long. Trimming left V 2 bases short and J 8 bases short, with 15 bases between. Germline CDR1 reads SGHTA; CDR2 reads FQGTGA. The CDR3: CASSLGGRVEGYTF. The CDR3 nucleotides read TGTGCCAGCAGCTTAGGTGGCAGGGTGGAGGGCTACACCTTC.

Worth noting for this clonotype: A much larger clone differs by one base, so this may be a read error. The V call is TRBV7-2, the J call TRBJ2-1; D is perhaps TRBD1 (5 bases). This CDR3 spans 13 amino acids. Germline V gene data show CDR1 as SGHTA and CDR2 as FQGNSA. The CDR3 DNA sequence: TGTGCCAGCGGCTTAGATCTACGGACAGAGCAGTTCTTC. Its translation is CASGLDLRTEQFF. The full variable domain, with the rest looked up from reference TRBV7-2 and TRBJ2-1, is GAGVSQSPSNKVTEKGKDVELRCDPISGHTALYWYRQSLGQGLEFLIYFQGNSAPDKSGLPSDRFSAERTGGSVSTLTIQRTQQEDSAVYLCASGLDLRTEQFFGPGTRLTVL.

Note on this clonotype: This sequence may be a read error, since a much larger clone differs from it by one base. The chain combines TRBV10-3 with TRBJ2-3; 7 nucleotides line up with TRBD2. From germline, CDR1 is ENHRY and CDR2 SYGVKD. Losses at the gene ends were 3 bases for V and 0 bases for J; bases not matched to a gene: 9. CDR3 size: 17 residues. The CDR3 here is CAISDGLAESSTDTQYF. CDR3 in DNA: TGTGCCATCAGTGATGGGCTAGCGGAGTCCAGCACAGATACGCAGTATTTT.

This clonotype was detected once. A much larger clone lies a single base off, so this may be a read error. The genes are TRBV6-1 and TRBJ2-3, with 13 bases identical to TRBD2. CDR1 MNHNS and CDR2 SASEGT come from the germline V gene. CDR3 length: 16 amino acids. The CDR3 is CAGRTSGGFSTDTQYF. CDR3 nucleotide sequence: TGTGCCGGCAGGACTAGCGGGGGCTTTAGCACAGATACGCAGTATTTT.

This clonotype showed up many times. The V gene is TRBV6-1, the J gene TRBJ2-7; possible D gene TRBD2, 5 bases. The CDR3 contains 15 residues. The germline V gene has CDR1 MNHNS and CDR2 SASEGT. Trimming cost V 6 bases and J 4 bases, with 19 bases left between them. CDR3 amino acids: CASSQAGDLPYEQYF. The CDR3 DNA reads as TGTGCCAGCAGCCAAGCCGGGGATCTCCCTTACGAGCAGTACTTC.

This chain connects TRBV13 to TRBJ1-4, with a tentative D call TRBD1 (6 bases). CDR3 length: 16 amino acids. Trimming took off 7 bases at V and 0 bases at J, with 15 bases between the two ends. Germline CDR1 and CDR2: PRHDT and FYEKMQ (reference sequence). CDR3 residues: CASKGRGASTNEKLFF. CDR3 DNA sequence: TGTGCCAGCAAGGGCCGGGGGGCCTCAACTAATGAAAAACTGTTTTTT.

The chain recombines TRBV19 with TRBJ2-5; 11 bases map to TRBD2. Germline V gene lookup returns CDR1 LNHDA and CDR2 SQIVND (reference sequence). The CDR3 contains 15 residues. The trim removed 10 bases at V and 2 bases at J, leaving 9 bases unmatched. CDR3 protein: CATQTSGAIQETQYF. The CDR3 DNA sequence: TGTGCCACCCAGACTAGCGGGGCCATACAAGAGACCCAGTACTTC.

The J gene is TRBJ2-3, the V gene TRBV7-2, with D perhaps matching TRBD1 or TRBD2 (5 bases each). V gave up 5 bases and J gave up 0 bases, with 15 bases separating them. CDR1 is SGHTA and CDR2 is FQGNSA in the germline V gene. The CDR3 runs to 16 residues. CDR3 in amino acids: CASSPEGRASTDTQYF. In DNA, the CDR3 is TGTGCCAGCAGCCCAGAGGGGCGAGCTAGCACAGATACGCAGTATTTT.

The chain employs TRBV7-2 and TRBJ2-7; 9 bases match TRBD1. With V trimmed by 4 bases and J by 4 bases, 8 bases remained unmatched. The CDR3 contains 15 residues. CDR1 and CDR2 (germline): SGHTA, FQGNSA. CDR3 DNA sequence: TGTGCCAGCAGCTCTACACAGGGGGCGGTGTACGAGCAGTACTTC. Translating gives CASSSTQGAVYEQYF.

This clonotype has a count of ten or more. The genes are TRBV12-3 or TRBV12-4 and TRBJ2-3; D tentatively fits TRBD1 or TRBD2 (6 bases each). Trimming stripped 4 bases from V and 0 bases from J, with 11 bases between. The CDR3 is 15 residues long. The CDR3, as DNA: TGTGCCAGCAGTTCAAGGGGGACTAGCACAGATACGCAGTATTTT. This translates into CASSSRGTSTDTQYF.

The CDR3 coding sequence is TGTGCCAGTAGTATAGCAGGCGAGAACACTGAAGCTTTCTTT. Amino acids: CASSIAGENTEAFF. The V and J genes are TRBV19 and TRBJ1-1; D gene uncertain. The germline gives CDR1 LNHDA, CDR2 SQIVND (reference sequence). V lost 1 base and J lost 1, with 7 bases in between. This CDR3 is 14 amino acids long.

This clonotype was observed many times. The CDR3 spells CASSSGGSGADTQYF. Written as DNA, the CDR3 is TGTGCCAGCAGCTCCGGGGGGAGCGGGGCAGATACGCAGTATTTT. V usage is TRBV7-8 and J usage is TRBJ2-3; 7 bases map to TRBD2. Germline-derived CDR1 and CDR2 are SGHVS and FQNEAQ. V lost 4 bases, J lost 4 bases, and 8 bases stayed unmatched. The CDR3 totals 15 residues.

This clonotype was detected only a few times. The chain joins TRBV5-6 to TRBJ2-7; 7 bases are a match to TRBD2. Germline assignment: CDR1 SGHDT and CDR2 YYEEEE. V lost 0 bases and J lost 2; bases outside the gene matches: 8. The CDR3 length is 16 residues. The chain's CDR3 is CASSLAGRERTYEQYF. The CDR3 region has the DNA TGTGCCAGCAGCTTGGCTGGGCGGGAGAGGACCTACGAGCAGTACTTC.

This clonotype was seen more than once but under ten times. This chain links TRBV5-1 with TRBJ2-7, with no clear D. Trimming left V 0 bases short and J 6 bases short, with 7 bases between. The CDR3 sequence is 12 residues long. CDR1 SGHRS and CDR2 YFSETQ come from the germline V gene. The CDR3 DNA follows: TGCGCCAGCAGCTTGGTCAACAGCGAGCAGTACTTC. Translation gives CASSLVNSEQYF.

V is TRBV20-1 and J is TRBJ1-2; 10 positions match TRBD1. This CDR3 has 16 residues. Germline V lookup: CDR1 DFQATT, CDR2 SNEGSKA (reference sequence). Germline trimming cut 0 bases from V and 4 bases from J; bases unmatched to any gene: 8. CDR3 in DNA: TGCAGTGCTAGAGATTACGGGACAGGGGAGAGCTATGGCTACACCTTC. Translation gives CSARDYGTGESYGYTF.

This clonotype was counted ten times or more. The chain joins TRBV7-2 to TRBJ2-7; 9 bases agree with TRBD2. Per germline, CDR1 SGHTA and CDR2 FQGNSA. This CDR3 contains 16 residues. V was pared by 3 bases and J by 1 base, with 7 bases of the junction left unmatched. The DNA for the CDR3 is TGTGCCAGCAGCTTGTTAGCGGGAGCGTCTTCCTACGAGCAGTACTTC. This gives the protein CASSLLAGASSYEQYF.

As to this clonotype: This clone may be a read error of a much larger clone one base away. The genes are TRBV12-3 or TRBV12-4 and TRBJ1-1; 12 positions agree with TRBD1. The CDR3 covers 16 residues. Written as DNA, the CDR3 is TGTGCCAGCAGCCAGGGACAGGGGGCAGGTTTCACTGTAGCTTTCTTT. Translated: CASSQGQGAGFTVAFF.

The gene calls are TRBV7-8 and TRBJ1-1; tentative D call: TRBD1 (5 bases). V dropped 8 bases and J dropped 5 bases, with 18 bases sitting between them. CDR1 and CDR2 (germline): SGHVS, FQNEAQ. CDR3 length equals 14 residues. Written as DNA, the CDR3 is TGTGCCAGCCAGGTGCTGGGACGAAGGACTGAAGCTTTCTTT. This sequence encodes CASQVLGRRTEAFF.

This clonotype showed up just a few times. J is TRBJ1-3 and V is TRBV13, with a weak D call TRBD1 (6 bases). V lost 5 bases and J lost 8, with 16 bases in between. The CDR3 loop spans 14 amino acids. Germline assignment: CDR1 PRHDT and CDR2 FYEKMQ (reference sequence). The CDR3 here is CASSVGDRSDTIYF. The DNA for the CDR3 is TGTGCCAGCAGCGTCGGAGACAGGTCGGACACCATATATTTT.